Each of the 10 T cell receptor beta chains below was sequenced from the same sample in a study of cytomegalovirus exposure and HLA in healthy donors. The PCR ran on 60 Vbeta and 13 Jbeta primers. Libraries were prepared by immunoSEQ multiplex PCR; TCRdb keeps only in-frame clonotypes and omits some of them. The sample carries 100,000 to 150,000 clones, around 81% recorded once. The source material was PBMCs. These TCRs come from a man aged 18 to 29 in good health and CMV-seronegative.

The chain joins TRBV10-1 to TRBJ2-3; the D is unclear. This CDR3 comprises 13 residues. Trimming removed 1 base at V and 5 bases at J, with 7 bases between. The germline CDR1 and CDR2 sequences are WNHNN and SYGVQD (reference sequence). CDR3 sequence: CASSEFFGDTQYF. CDR3 DNA: TGCGCCAGCAGTGAGTTCTTCGGAGATACGCAGTATTTT.

V and J are TRBV6-5 and TRBJ2-7, with a tentative D call TRBD1 (6 bases). Germline-derived CDR1 and CDR2 are MNHEY and SVGAGI. The CDR3 sequence is 15 residues long. V dropped 1 base and J dropped 3 bases, with 13 bases sitting between them. CDR3 sequence reads: CASSYFPGQNYEQYF. In DNA form, the CDR3 reads TGTGCCAGCAGTTACTTTCCGGGACAAAACTACGAGCAGTACTTC.

This clone has just one count. The chain joins TRBV7-6 to TRBJ2-5; tentative D call: TRBD2 (6 bases). The germline V gene has CDR1 SGHVS and CDR2 FNYEAQ. The CDR3 runs to 12 residues. Trimming cost V 5 bases and J 3 bases, with 7 bases left between them. As DNA, the CDR3 is TGTGCCAGCAGCCCGGGGGAAGAGACCCAGTACTTC. Translated: CASSPGEETQYF.

The gene calls are TRBV15 and TRBJ2-2, with TRBD2 as a possible D gene (5 bases). The CDR3 covers 16 residues. Trimming pared 4 bases from V and 5 bases from J, leaving 17 bases between. CDR1 is LNHNV, CDR2 YYDKDF, per germline (reference sequence). This CDR3 reads CATSTLNLRGTGELFF. The DNA of the CDR3 is TGTGCCACCAGCACTCTAAACCTCCGGGGAACCGGGGAGCTGTTTTTT.

The V and J genes are TRBV6-5 and TRBJ1-6; D gene unclear. Trimming removed 5 bases at V and 7 bases at J, with 12 bases between. The CDR3 covers 14 residues. Germline CDR1 and CDR2: MNHEY and SVGAGI. The CDR3, as DNA: TGTGCCAGCAGTGTGGGGAGAACGAATTCACCCCTCCACTTT. This translates into CASSVGRTNSPLHF.

The chain uses TRBV7-9 and TRBJ2-4; maybe TRBD2 (5 bases). Trimming took off 6 bases at V and 2 bases at J, with 20 bases between the two ends. The germline CDR1 and CDR2 sequences are SEHNR and FQNEAQ (reference sequence). The length of the CDR3 is 17 residues. CDR3 DNA: TGTGCCAGCAGGCGGATAGGACTGATGTCGACCAAAAACATTCAGTACTTC. Protein: CASRRIGLMSTKNIQYF.

J is TRBJ1-4 and V is TRBV5-6; 9 positions agree with TRBD1. Per germline, CDR1 SGHDT and CDR2 YYEEEE. The CDR3 has 15 amino acids. Trimming cost V 4 bases and J 6 bases; bases outside gene matches: 7. CDR3 region: CASSTRTGEDEKLFF. The CDR3 DNA reads as TGTGCCAGCAGCACGAGGACAGGGGAGGATGAAAAACTGTTTTTT.

The CDR3 DNA reads TGTGCCAGCAGCGTAGGCGGCAGCAATCAGCCCCAGCATTTT. Its protein product is CASSVGGSNQPQHF. The chain employs TRBV9 and TRBJ1-5; D is uncertain. Deletions cut 0 bases from V and 1 base from J, with 5 bases between. CDR3 length: 14 amino acids. CDR1 is SGDLS and CDR2 is YYNGEE in the germline V gene.

This sequence joins TRBV30 and TRBJ1-2; D call uncertain. The CDR3 covers 12 residues. Trimming took 1 base from V and 7 from J, leaving 10 bases between them. From germline, CDR1 is GTSNPN and CDR2 SVGIG (reference sequence). This CDR3 is CAWSAGSAGYTF. In DNA form, the CDR3 reads TGTGCCTGGAGTGCGGGGTCGGCTGGCTACACCTTC.

The CDR3 region is CASSLAGTAGTYGYTF. CDR3 in DNA: TGTGCCAGCAGCTTGGCAGGGACAGCCGGAACCTATGGCTACACCTTC. V is TRBV5-5 and J is TRBJ1-2, with 7 bases identical to TRBD1. V dropped 0 bases and J dropped 4; count of bases not matched to a gene: 9. The CDR3 totals 16 residues. The germline gives CDR1 SGHKS, CDR2 YYEKEE (reference sequence).